These 2 T cell receptor beta chains were all obtained from the same sample, sequenced in a study of T-cell reconstitution after alpha-beta-depleted transplantation in children. TCRbeta library preparation incorporated unique molecular identifiers. TCRdb passed the PCR reads through MiXCR, listing each CDR3 protein once. The repertoire holds 97,000 or so distinct CDR3 sequences, with 4.5% to 7.5% as singletons. The sequencing used PBMCs, mostly from graft donor cells, collected 60 days after TCRalphabeta/CD19-depleted stem cell transplant. The receptor set was obtained from a female patient aged 2-9 years who had a stem cell transplant for Fanconi anemia, so the T cells may come from the graft donor.

This clonotype was seen more than once but under ten times. This chain joins TRBV20-1 and TRBJ1-3, with a tentative D call TRBD1 (5 bases). The CDR3 extends over 13 amino acids. The germline V gene has CDR1 DFQATT and CDR2 SNEGSKA (reference sequence). The V and J ends lost 2 bases and 2 bases respectively, with 7 bases between them. In DNA form, the CDR3 reads TGCAGTGCTAGACAGGGAACTGGAAACACCATATATTTT. Its translation: CSARQGTGNTIYF.

This chain joins TRBV25-1 and TRBJ2-1; 8 nucleotides match TRBD2. CDR1 MGHDK and CDR2 SYGVNS come from the germline V gene. The ends lost 3 bases at V and 2 bases at J; junction bases unmatched: 6. The CDR3 runs to 16 residues. CDR3 nucleotides: TGTGCCAGCAGTGAGGCGAGGCGGGGGGCCTACAATGAGCAGTTCTTC. Translation: CASSEARRGAYNEQFF.